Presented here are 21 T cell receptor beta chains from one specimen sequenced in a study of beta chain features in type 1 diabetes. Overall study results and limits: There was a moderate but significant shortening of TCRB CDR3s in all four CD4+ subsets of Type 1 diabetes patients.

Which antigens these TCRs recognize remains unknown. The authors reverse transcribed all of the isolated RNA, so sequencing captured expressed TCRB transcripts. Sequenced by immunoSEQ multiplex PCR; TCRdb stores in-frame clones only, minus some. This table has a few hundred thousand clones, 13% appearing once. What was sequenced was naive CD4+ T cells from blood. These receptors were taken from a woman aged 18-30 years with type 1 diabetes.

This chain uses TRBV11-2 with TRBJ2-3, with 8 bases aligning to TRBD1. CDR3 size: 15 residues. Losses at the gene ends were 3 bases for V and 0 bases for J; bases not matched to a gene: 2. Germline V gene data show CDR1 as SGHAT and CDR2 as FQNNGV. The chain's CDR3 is CASSFNRGSTDTQYF. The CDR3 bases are TGTGCCAGCAGCTTTAACAGGGGGAGCACAGATACGCAGTATTTT.

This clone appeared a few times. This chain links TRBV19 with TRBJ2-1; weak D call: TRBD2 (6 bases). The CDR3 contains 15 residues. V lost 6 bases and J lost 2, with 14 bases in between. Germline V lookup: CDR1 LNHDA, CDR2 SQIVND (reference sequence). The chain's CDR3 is CASRTPGLAYNEQFF. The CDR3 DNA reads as TGTGCCAGTAGGACACCGGGACTGGCCTACAATGAGCAGTTCTTC.

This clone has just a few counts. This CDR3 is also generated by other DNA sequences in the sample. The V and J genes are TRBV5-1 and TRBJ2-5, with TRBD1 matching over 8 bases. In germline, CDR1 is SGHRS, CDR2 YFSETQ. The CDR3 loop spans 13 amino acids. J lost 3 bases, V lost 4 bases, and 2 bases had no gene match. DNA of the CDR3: TGCGCCAGCAGCCCGGGACAGGAAGAGACCCAGTACTTC. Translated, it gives CASSPGQEETQYF.

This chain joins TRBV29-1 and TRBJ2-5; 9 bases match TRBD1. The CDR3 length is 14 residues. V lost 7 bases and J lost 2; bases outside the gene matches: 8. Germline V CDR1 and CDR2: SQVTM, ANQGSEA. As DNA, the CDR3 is TGCAGCGCCCTACCCGGACAGGGGCAAGAGACCCAGTACTTC. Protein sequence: CSALPGQGQETQYF.

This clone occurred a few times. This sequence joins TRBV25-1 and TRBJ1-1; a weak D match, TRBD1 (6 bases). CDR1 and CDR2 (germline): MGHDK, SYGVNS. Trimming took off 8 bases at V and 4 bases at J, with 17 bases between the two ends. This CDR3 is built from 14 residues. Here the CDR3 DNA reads TGTGCCAGCTCTCTGGGGGCGCGGAGCACTGAAGCTTTCTTT. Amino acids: CASSLGARSTEAFF.

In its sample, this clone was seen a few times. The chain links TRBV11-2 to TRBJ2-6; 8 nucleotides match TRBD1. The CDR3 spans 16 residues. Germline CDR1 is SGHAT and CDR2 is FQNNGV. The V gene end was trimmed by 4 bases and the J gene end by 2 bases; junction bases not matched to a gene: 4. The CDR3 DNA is TGTGCCAGCAGCTCCCGGACAGGGACTGGGGCCAACGTCCTGACTTTC. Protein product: CASSSRTGTGANVLTF.

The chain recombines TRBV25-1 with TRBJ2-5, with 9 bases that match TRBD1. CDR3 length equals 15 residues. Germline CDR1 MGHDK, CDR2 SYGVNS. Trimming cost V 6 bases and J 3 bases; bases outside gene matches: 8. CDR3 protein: CASSAGTGWEETQYF. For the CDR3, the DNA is TGTGCCAGCAGCGCTGGGACAGGGTGGGAAGAGACCCAGTACTTC.

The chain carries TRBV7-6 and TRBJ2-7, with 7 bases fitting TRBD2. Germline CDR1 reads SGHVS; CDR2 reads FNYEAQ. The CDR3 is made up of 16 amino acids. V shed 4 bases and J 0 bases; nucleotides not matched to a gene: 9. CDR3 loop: CASSSSAGAGSYEQYF. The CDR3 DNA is TGTGCCAGCAGCTCCTCCGCGGGAGCGGGCTCCTACGAGCAGTACTTC.

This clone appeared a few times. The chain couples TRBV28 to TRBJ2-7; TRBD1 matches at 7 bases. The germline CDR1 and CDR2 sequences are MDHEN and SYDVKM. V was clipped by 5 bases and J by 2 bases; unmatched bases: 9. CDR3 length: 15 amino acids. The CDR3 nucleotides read TGTGCCAGCAGTCCCGGACAGGCAGGGGCCTACGAGCAGTACTTC. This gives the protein CASSPGQAGAYEQYF. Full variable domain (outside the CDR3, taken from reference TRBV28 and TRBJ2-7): DVKVTQSSRYLVKRTGEKVFLECVQDMDHENMFWYRQDPGLGLRLIYFSYDVKMKEKGDIPEGYSVSREKKERFSLILESASTNQTSMYLCASSPGQAGAYEQYFGPGTRLTVT.

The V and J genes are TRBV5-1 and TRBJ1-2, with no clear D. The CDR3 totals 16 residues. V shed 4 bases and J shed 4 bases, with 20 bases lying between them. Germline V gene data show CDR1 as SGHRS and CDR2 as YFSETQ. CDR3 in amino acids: CASSPAAVSAGYGYTF. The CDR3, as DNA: TGCGCCAGCAGCCCCGCTGCGGTGTCTGCTGGCTATGGCTACACCTTC.

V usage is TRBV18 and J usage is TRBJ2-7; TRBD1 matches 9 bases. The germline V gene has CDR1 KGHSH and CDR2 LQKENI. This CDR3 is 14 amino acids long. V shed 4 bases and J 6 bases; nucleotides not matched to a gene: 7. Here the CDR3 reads CASSLRDRVGEQYF. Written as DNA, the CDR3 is TGTGCCAGCTCACTCCGGGACAGGGTAGGCGAGCAGTACTTC.

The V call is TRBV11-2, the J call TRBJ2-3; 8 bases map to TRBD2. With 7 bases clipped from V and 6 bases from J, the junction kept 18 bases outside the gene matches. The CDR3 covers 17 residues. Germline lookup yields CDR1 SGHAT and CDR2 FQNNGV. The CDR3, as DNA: TGTGCCAGCACGCTTTTCCCCCTCGGGAGGGCCGCTGATACGCAGTATTTT. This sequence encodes CASTLFPLGRAADTQYF.

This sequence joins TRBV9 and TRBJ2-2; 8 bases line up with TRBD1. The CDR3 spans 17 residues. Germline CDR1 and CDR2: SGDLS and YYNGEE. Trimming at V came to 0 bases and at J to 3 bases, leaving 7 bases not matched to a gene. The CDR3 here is CASSVEWDRRYTGELFF. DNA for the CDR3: TGTGCCAGCAGCGTAGAATGGGACAGGCGTTACACCGGGGAGCTGTTTTTT. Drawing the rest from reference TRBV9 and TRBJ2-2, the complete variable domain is DSGVTQTPKHLITATGQRVTLRCSPRSGDLSVYWYQQSLDQGLQFLIQYYNGEERAKGNILERFSAQQFPDLHSELNLSSLELGDSALYFCASSVEWDRRYTGELFFGEGSRLTVL.

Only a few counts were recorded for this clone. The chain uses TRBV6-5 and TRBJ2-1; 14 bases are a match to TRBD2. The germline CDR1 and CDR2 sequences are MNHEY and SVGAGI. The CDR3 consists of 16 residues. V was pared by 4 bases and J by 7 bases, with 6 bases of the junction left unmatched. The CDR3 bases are TGTGCCAGCAGTTCCGCCGGGACTAGCGGGAGAAATGAGCAGTTCTTC. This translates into CASSSAGTSGRNEQFF.

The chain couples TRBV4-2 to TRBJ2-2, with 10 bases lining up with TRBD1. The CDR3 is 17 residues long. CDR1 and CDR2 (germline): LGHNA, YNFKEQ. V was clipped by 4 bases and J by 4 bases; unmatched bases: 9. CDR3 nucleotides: TGTGCCAGCAGCCTTCACCCGGGACAGGGGAGCACCGGGGAGCTGTTTTTT. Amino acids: CASSLHPGQGSTGELFF.

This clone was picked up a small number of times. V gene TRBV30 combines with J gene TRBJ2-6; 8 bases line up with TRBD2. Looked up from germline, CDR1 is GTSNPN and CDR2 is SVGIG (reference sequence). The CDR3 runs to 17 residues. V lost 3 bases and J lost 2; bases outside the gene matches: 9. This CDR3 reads CAWRRGATRPGANVLTF. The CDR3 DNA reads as TGTGCCTGGAGGCGGGGGGCCACGAGGCCTGGGGCCAACGTCCTGACTTTC.

This CDR3 is CASSYNSNYGYTF. The CDR3, as DNA: TGTGCCAGCAGTTACAACTCCAACTATGGCTACACCTTC. The chain carries TRBV6-5 and TRBJ1-2; D gene ambiguous. The germline CDR1 and CDR2 sequences are MNHEY and SVGAGI. V was pared by 2 bases and J by 2 bases, with 6 bases between. The length of the CDR3 is 13 residues.

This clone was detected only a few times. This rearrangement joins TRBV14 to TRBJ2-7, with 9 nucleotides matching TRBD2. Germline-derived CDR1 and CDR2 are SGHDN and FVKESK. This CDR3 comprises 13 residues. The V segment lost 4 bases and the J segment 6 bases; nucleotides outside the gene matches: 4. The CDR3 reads CASSLSGRTEQYV. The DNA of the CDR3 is TGTGCCAGCAGCCTTAGCGGGAGAACCGAGCAGTACGTC.

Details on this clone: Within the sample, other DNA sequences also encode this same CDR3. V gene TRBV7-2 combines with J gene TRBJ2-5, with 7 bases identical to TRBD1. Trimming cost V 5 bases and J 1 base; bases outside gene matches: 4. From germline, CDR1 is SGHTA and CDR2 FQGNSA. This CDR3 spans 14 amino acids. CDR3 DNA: TGTGCCAGCAGCCCCCGGACAGGCCAAGAGACCCAGTACTTC. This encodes CASSPRTGQETQYF.

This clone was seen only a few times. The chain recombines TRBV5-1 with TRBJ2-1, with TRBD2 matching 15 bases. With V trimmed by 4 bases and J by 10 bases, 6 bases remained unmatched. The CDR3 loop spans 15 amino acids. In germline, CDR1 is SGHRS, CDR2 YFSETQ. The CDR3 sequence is CASSVGLAGGGEQFF. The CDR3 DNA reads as TGCGCCAGCAGCGTGGGACTAGCGGGAGGAGGAGAGCAGTTCTTC.

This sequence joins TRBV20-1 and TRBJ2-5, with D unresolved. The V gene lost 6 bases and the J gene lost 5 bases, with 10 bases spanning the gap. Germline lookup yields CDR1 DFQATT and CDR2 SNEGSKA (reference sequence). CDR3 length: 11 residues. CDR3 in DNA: TGCAGTGCCACCTCTAGGGAGACCCAGTACTTC. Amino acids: CSATSRETQYF.